Sequencing of this T cell receptor beta chain was carried out in a study of early T cells in non-severe SARS-CoV-2 infection. Study results and limitations: Lookups in VDJdb leaned toward anti-spike CD8 responses and missed private and CD4 specificities.

As regards this clonotype: The antigen remains undetermined.

TCRdb called the 5' RACE reads again in MiXCR, with one record for every CDR3 protein. Among over 85,000 distinct CDR3 sequences, approximately 17% were seen once, and the ten largest hold roughly 1.3%. The CDR3 sequence is 14 residues long. Looked up from germline, CDR1 is SGHVS and CDR2 is FQNEAQ. Trimming removed 2 bases from V and 5 bases from J, with 12 bases in between. The specimen was whole blood. This receptor was identified in an adult who was a healthcare worker with PCR-confirmed SARS-CoV-2 infection or an uninfected control (not recorded which). The chain employs TRBV7-8 and TRBJ1-1; D remains ambiguous. The CDR3 DNA follows: TGTGCCAGCAGCTTAATAACGGCGCGGACTGAAGCTTTCTTT. Translating gives CASSLITARTEAFF.